This T cell receptor (beta chain) derives from a study of human CD8 memory T cell subsets. Scientists made TCR beta libraries using UMI-labeled 5' RACE. TCRdb processed the 5' RACE reads again and assigns one entry to each CDR3 protein, with no DNA. The table lists 6,500 to 7,500 distinct CDR3 sequences, with about 20% in the top ten. Comment on this clonotype: No antigen is known for it.

CDR1 and CDR2 (germline): DFQATT, SNEGSKA (reference sequence). The CDR3 runs to 14 residues. A negative magnetic separation step was used to enrich total CD8+ T cells. The starting material, duplicate vials of 150,000 sorted CD8+ T cells per subset, provided the RNA. General study results and limits: When diversity was estimated with Chao1, stem-like memory T cells appeared more diverse than precursor exhausted T cells.

Sequences were obtained from CD8+ T cells from PBMCs. The rearrangement links TRBV20-1 to TRBJ2-2. The source of this sequence is a human donor in good health. CDR3: CSARMRRSTGELFF.